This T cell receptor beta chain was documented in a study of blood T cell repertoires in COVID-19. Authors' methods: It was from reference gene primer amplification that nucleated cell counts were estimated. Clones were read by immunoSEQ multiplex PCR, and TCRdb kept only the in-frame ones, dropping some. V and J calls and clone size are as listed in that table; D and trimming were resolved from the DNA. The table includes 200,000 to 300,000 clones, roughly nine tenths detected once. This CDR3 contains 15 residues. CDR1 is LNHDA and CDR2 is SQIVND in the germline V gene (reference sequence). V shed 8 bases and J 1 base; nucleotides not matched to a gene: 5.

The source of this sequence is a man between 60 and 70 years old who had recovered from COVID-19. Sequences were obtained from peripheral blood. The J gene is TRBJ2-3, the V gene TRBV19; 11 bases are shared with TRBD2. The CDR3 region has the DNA TGTGCCAGTGCCCCACTAGCGGGGGGCACAGATACGCAGTATTTT. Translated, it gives CASAPLAGGTDTQYF.